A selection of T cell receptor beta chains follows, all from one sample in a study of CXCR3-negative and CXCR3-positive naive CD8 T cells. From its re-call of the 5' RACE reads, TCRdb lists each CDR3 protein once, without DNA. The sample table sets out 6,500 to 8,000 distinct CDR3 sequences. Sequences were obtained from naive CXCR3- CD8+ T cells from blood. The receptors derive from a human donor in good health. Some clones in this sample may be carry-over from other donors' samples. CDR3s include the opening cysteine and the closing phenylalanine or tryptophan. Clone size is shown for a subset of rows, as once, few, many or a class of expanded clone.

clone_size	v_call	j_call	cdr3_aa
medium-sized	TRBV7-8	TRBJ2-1	CASSLVPGPSLDEQFF
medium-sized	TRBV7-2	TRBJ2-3	CASSLAYVSGRARDTQYF
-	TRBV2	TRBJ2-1	CASSGGLAGSYNEQFF
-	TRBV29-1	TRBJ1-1	CSVAALPLGSWNTEAFF
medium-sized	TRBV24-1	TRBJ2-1	CATSDLTGTSVDEQFF
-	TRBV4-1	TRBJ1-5	CASSHSGHSNQPQHF
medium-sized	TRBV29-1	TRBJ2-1	CSVVPGQGGNEQFF
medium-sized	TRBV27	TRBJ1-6	CASSFSNVNNSPLHF
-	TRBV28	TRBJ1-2	CASALPPSYTF
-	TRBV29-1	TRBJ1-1	CSALTTGDEAFF
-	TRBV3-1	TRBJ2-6	CASSQGEGRLGANVLTF
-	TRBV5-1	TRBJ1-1	CASSLEGGRTNTEAFF
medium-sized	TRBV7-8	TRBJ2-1	CASSHLAPGQVGDEQFF
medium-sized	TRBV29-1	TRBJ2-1	CSVEGQGYNEQFF
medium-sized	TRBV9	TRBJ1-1	CASSNRFEEGDTEAFF
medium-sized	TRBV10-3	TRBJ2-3	CAISEDETTTQYF
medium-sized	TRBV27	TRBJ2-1	CASSLGDTPYNEQFF
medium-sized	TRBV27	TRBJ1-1	CASMDGNTEAFF
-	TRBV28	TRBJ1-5	CASSLTEGHQPQHF
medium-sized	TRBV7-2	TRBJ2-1	CASSFEYNEQFF
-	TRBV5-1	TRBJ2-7	CASSLAVGSSYEQYF
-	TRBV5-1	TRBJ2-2	CASSQDPITGELFF
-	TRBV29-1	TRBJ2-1	CSVIRGSYNEQFF
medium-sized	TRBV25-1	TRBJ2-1	CASRIGSYNEQFF
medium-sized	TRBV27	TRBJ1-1	CASSPRGITEAFF
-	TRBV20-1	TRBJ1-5	CSARDLGMNQPQHF
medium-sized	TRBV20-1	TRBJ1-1	CSARDLGQGSSTEAFF
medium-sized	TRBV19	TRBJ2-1	CASSFPGAASYNEQFF
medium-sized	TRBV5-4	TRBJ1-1	CASSSLGGGRTEAFF
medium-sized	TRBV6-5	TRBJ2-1	CASSYRREQHNEQFF
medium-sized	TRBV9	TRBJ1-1	CASSVVGSTEAFF
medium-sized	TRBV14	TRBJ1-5	CASSPRRDSNQPQHF
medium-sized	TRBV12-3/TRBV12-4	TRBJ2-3	CASSNPGLPAHTQYF
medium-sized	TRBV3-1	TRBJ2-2	CASSQVIDKGQGETGELFF
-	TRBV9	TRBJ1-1	CASSVEGDTEAFF
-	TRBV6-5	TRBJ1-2	CASSYGGDYGYTF
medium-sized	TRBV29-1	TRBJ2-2	CSVDRQNTGELFF
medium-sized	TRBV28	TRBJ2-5	CASSFPRDRGGETQYF
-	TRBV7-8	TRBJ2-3	CASSLRGDTDTQYF
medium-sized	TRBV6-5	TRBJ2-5	CASSHIAGEGRETQYF
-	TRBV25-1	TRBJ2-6	CASSESGRGWANVLTF
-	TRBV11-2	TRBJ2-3	CASRPFVGAADTQYF
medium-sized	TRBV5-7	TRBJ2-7	CASSLQGNEQYF
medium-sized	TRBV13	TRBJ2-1	CASSWAQGGDNEQFF
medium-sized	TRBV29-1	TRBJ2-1	CSATQGNNEQFF
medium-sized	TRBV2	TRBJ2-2	CASTLETSFTGELFF
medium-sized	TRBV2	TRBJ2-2	CASTPGGPGELFF
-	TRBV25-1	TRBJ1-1	CASSETSDMNTEAFF
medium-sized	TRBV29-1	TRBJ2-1	CSVEDLLADVNEQFF
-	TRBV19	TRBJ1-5	CASKPFRDSNQPQHF
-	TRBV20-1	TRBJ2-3	CSARGAGSADTQYF
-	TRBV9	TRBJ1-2	CASSEGQGSIYGYTF
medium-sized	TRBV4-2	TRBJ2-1	CASSQGPLSGDEQFF